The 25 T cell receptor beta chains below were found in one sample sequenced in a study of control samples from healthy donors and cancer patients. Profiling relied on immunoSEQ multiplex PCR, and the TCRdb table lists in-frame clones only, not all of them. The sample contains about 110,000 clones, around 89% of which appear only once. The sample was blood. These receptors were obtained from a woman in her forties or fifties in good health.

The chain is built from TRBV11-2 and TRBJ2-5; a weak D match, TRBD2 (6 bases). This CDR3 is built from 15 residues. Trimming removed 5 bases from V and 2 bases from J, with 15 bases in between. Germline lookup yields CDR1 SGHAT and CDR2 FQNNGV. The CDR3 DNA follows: TGTGCCAGCAGCCTGGGAGCGGGCGGACAAGAGACCCAGTACTTC. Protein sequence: CASSLGAGGQETQYF.

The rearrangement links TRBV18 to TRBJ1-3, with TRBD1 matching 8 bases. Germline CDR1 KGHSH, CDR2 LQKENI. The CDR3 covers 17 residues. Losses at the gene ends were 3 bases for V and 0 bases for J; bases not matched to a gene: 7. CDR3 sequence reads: CASSPQGARGSGNTIYF. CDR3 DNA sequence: TGTGCCAGCTCACCCCAGGGGGCGAGGGGCTCTGGAAACACCATATATTTT.

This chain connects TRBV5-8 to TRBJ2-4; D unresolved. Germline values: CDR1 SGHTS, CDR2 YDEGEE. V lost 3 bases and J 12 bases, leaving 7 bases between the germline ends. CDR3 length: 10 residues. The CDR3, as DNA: TGTGCCAGCAGCTCGGGTCCTCAGTACTTC. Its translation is CASSSGPQYF.

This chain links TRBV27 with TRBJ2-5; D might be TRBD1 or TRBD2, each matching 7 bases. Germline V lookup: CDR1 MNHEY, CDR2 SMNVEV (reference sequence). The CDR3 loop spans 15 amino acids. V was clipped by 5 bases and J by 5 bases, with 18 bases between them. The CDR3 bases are TGTGCCAGCAGTCACCCTCAGGGGGGGAAGGAGACCCAGTACTTC. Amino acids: CASSHPQGGKETQYF.

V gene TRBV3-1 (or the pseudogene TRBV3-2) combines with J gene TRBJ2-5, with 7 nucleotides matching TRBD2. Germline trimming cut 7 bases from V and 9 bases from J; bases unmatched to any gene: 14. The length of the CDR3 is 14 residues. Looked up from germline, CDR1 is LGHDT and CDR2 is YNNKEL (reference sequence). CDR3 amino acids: CASKGRGNLGAQYF. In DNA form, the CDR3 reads TGTGCCAGCAAGGGGCGGGGGAACTTAGGGGCCCAGTACTTC.

The CDR3 loop is CASSQWETQYF. The CDR3 DNA reads TGTGCCAGCAGCCAGTGGGAGACCCAGTACTTC. The chain joins TRBV6-2 or TRBV6-3 to TRBJ2-5; D uncertain. This CDR3 has 11 residues. Trimming removed 6 bases from V and 5 bases from J, with 7 bases in between. CDR1 is MNHEY, CDR2 SVGEGT, per germline.

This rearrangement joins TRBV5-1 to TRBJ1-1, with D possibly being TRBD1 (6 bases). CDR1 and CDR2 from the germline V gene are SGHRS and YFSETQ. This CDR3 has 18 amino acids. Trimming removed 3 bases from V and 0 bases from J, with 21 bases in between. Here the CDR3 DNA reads TGCGCCAGCAGCTATTCGTCGGGGGGCCGTCTAATGAACACTGAAGCTTTCTTT. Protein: CASSYSSGGRLMNTEAFF.

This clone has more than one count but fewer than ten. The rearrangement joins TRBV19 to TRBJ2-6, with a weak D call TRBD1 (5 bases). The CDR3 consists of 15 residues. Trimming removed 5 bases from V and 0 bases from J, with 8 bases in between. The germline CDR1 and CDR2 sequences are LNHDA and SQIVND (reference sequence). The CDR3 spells CASSSGISGANVLTF. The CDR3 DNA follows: TGTGCCAGTAGTTCAGGGATCTCTGGGGCCAACGTCCTGACTTTC.

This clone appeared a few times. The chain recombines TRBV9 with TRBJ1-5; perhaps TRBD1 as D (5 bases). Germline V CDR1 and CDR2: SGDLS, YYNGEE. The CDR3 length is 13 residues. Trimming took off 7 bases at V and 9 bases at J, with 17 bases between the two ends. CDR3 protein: CASRDGRRRPQHF. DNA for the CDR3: TGTGCCAGCCGGGACGGACGTCGTAGGCCCCAGCATTTT.

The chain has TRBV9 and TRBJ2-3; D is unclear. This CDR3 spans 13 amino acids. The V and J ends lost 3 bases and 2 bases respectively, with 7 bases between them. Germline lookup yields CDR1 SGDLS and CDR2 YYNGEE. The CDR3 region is CASSGFFTDTQYF. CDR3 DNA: TGTGCCAGCAGCGGATTCTTCACAGATACGCAGTATTTT.

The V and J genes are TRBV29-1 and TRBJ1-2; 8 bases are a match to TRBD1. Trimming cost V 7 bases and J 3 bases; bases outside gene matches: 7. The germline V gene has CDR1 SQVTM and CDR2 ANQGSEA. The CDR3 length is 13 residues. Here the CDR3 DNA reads TGCAGCGCCGCAGGGGGCCGGGACTATGGCTACACCTTC. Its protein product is CSAAGGRDYGYTF.

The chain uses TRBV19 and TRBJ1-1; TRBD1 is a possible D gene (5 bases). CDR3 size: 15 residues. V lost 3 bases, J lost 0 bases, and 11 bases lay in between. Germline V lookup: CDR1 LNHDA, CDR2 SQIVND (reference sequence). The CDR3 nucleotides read TGTGCCAGTAGTATCTTTGGGGCCTTGAACACTGAAGCTTTCTTT. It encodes CASSIFGALNTEAFF.

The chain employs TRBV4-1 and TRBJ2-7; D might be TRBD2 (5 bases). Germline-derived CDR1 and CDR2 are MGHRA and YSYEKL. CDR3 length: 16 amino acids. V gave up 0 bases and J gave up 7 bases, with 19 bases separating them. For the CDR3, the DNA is TGCGCCAGCAGCCAAGATGTTAAGCGAGGGTCCCTAGAGCAGTACTTC. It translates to CASSQDVKRGSLEQYF.

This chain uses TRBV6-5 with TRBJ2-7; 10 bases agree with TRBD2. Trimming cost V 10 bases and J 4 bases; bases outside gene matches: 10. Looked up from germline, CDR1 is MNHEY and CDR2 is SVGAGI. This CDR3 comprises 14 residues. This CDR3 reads CATRGLAGVYEQYV. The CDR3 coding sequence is TGTGCCACCCGGGGGCTAGCGGGAGTTTACGAGCAGTACGTC.

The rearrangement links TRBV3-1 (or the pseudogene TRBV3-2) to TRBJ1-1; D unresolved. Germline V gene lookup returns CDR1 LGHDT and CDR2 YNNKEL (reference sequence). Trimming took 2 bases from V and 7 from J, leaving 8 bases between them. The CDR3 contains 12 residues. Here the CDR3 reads CASSQHGLEAFF. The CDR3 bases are TGTGCCAGCAGCCAACATGGGCTTGAAGCTTTCTTT.

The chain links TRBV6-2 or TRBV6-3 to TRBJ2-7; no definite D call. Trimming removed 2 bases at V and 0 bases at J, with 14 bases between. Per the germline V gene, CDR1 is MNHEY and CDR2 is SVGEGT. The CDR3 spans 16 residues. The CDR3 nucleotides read TGTGCCAGCAGTTACGCTGGGTACCCTAGCTCCTACGAGCAGTACGTC. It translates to CASSYAGYPSSYEQYV.

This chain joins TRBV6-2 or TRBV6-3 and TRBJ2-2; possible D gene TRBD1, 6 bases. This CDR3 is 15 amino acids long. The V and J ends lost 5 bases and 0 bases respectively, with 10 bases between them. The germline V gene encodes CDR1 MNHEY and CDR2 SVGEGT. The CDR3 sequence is CASSGQNANTGELFF. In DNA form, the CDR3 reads TGTGCCAGCAGTGGACAGAACGCGAACACCGGGGAGCTGTTTTTT.

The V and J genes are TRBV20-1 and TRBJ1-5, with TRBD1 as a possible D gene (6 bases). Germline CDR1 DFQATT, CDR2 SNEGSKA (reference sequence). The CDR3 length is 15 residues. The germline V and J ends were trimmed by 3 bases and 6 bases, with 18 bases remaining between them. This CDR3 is CSASKTRGRGQPQHF. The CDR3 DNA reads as TGCAGTGCTAGTAAAACGCGGGGGCGAGGTCAGCCCCAGCATTTT.

CDR3 sequence: CASSLGDRGRGPYGYTF. The CDR3 DNA reads as TGTGCCAGCAGCTTAGGGGACAGGGGGCGCGGTCCCTATGGCTACACCTTC. The genes are TRBV7-2 and TRBJ1-2, with 12 bases fitting TRBD1. The junction had 7 bases not matched to a gene; V was cut back by 1 base and J by 4 bases. CDR1 is SGHTA and CDR2 is FQGNSA in the germline V gene. The CDR3 loop spans 17 amino acids.

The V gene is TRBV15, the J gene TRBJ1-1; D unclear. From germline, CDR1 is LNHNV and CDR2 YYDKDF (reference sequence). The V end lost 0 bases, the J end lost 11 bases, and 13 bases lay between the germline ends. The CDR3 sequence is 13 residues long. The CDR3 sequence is CATSREASGRAFF. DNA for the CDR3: TGTGCCACCAGCAGAGAGGCTTCTGGAAGGGCTTTCTTT.

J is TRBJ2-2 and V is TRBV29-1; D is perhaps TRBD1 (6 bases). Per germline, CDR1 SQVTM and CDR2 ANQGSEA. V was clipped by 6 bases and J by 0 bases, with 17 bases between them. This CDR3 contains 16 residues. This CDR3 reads CSVADSYRSNTGELFF. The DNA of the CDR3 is TGCAGCGTCGCGGACAGTTACCGATCGAACACCGGGGAGCTGTTTTTT.

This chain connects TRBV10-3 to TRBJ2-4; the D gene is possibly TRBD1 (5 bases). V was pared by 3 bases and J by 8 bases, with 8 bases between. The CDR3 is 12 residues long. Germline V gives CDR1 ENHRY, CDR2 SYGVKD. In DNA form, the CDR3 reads TGTGCCATCAGTGATAGGGGATACATTCAGTACTTC. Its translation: CAISDRGYIQYF.

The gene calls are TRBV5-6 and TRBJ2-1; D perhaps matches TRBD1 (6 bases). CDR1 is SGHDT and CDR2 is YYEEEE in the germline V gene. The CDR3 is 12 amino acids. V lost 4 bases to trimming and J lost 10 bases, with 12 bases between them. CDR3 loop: CASSPQGPEQFF. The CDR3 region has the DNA TGTGCCAGCAGCCCACAGGGTCCCGAGCAGTTCTTC.

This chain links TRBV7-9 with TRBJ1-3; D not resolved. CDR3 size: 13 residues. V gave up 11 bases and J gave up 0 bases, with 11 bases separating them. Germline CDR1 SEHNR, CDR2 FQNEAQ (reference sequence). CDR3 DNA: TGTGCCCCGCAGCGGGTCTCTGGAAACACCATATATTTT. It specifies CAPQRVSGNTIYF.

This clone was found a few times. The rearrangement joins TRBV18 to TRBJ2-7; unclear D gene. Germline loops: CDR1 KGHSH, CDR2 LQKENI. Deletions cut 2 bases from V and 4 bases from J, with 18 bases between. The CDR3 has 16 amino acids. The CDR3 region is CASSPVPGTLGYEQYV. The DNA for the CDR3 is TGTGCCAGCTCACCAGTCCCAGGAACATTGGGTTACGAGCAGTACGTC.